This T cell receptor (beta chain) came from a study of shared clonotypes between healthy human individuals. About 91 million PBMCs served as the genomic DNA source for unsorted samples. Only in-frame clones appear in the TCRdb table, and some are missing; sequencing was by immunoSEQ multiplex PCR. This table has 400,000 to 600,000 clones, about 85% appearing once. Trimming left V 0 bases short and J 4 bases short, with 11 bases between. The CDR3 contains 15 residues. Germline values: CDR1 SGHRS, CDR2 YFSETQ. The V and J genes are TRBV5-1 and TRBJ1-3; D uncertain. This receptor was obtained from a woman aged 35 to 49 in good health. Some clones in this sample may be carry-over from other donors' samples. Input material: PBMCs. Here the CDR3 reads CASSLDVSMGNTIYF. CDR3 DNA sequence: TGCGCCAGCAGCTTGGATGTTTCGATGGGAAACACCATATATTTT.